Included here is one TCR beta chain sequence, with context. The V segment lost 6 bases and the J segment 4 bases; nucleotides outside the gene matches: 13. Germline V gene sequence: CDR1 DFQATT, CDR2 SNEGSKA (reference sequence). This CDR3 is built from 15 residues. TCRdb independently ran MiXCR on the 5' RACE reads; one entry per CDR3 protein. The sample has 8,000 or so distinct CDR3 sequences; 68% are singletons. The receptor was derived from a female donor with breast cancer. Sequenced material: tumor-infiltrating naive CD4+ T cells sorted from the breast tumor. Subset: naive CD4+ T cells, CD4+CD45RA+CD25-. The chain is built from TRBV20-1 and TRBJ2-3; 7 bases match TRBD1. The CDR3 nucleotides read TGCAGTGCACCCGGACAGGCCCTAGGGCCAGATACGCAGTATTTT. It specifies CSAPGQALGPDTQYF.